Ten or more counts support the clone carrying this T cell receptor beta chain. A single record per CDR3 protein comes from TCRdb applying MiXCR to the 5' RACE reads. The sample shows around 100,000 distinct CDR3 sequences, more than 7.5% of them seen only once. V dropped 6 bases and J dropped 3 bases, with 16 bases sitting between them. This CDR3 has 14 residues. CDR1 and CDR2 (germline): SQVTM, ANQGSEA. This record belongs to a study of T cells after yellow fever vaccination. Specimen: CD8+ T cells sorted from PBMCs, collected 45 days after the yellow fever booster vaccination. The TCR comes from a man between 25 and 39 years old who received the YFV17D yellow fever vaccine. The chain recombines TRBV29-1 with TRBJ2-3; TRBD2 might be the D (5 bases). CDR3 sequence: CSVAAVSKTDTQYF. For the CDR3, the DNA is TGCAGCGTAGCGGCGGTGAGCAAAACAGATACGCAGTATTTT.